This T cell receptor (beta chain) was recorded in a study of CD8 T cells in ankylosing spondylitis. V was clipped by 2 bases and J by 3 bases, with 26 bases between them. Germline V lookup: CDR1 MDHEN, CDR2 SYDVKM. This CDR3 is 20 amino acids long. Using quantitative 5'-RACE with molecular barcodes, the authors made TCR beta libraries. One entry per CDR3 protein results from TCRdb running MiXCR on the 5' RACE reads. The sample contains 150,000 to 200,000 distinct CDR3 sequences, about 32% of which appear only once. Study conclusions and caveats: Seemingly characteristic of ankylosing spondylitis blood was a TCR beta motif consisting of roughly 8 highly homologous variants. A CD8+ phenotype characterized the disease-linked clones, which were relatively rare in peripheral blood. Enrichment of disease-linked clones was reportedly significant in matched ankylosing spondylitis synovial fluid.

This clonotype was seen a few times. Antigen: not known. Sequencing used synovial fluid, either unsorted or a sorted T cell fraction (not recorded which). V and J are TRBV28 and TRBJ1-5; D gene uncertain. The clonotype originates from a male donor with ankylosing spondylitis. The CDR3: CASSLVNDVSWRRDNQPQHF. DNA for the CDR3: TGTGCCAGCAGTTTAGTAAATGATGTGTCTTGGCGACGGGACAATCAGCCCCAGCATTTT.